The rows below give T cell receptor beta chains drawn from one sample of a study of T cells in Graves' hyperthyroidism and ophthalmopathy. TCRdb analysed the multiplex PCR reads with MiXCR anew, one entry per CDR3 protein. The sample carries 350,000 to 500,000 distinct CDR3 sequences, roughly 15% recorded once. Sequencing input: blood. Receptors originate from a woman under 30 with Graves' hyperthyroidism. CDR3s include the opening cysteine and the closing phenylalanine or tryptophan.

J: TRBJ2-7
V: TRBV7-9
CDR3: CASSTGTGSLEQYF

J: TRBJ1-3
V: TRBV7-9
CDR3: CASSLPTTGEGGNTIYF

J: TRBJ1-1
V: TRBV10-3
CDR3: CAIMERVLTEAFF

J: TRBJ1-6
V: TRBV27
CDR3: CASSFEGASSPLHF

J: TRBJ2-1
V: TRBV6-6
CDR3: CASSYRDTRNEQFF

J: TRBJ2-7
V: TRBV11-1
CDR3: CATGLGTDDYEQYF

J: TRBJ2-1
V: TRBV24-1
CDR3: CATSDLPGGLAGGPYEQFF

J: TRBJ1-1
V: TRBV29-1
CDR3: CSAVGTGDTEAFF

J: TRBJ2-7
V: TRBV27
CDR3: CASSLVAGGRYEQYF

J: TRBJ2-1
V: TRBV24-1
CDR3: CATRASDGDNEQFF

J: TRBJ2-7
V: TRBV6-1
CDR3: CASSRSRGQGRLKQYF

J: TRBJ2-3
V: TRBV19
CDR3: CASDDSAGGDIDTQYF

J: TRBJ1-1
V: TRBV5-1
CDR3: CASSLRGGGMGTEAFF

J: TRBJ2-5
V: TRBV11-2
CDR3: CASRKLGQETQYF

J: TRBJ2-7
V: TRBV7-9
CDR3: CASSLLQGGSEQYF

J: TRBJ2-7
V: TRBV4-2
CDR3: CASSHAGRDSEQYF

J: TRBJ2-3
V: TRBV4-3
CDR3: CASSQDLQREGTDTQYF

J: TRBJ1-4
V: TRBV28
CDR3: CASSFLGTNEKLFF

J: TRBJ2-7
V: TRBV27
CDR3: CASSLSATGREQYF

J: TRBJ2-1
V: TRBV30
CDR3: CAWSKNRGNEQFF

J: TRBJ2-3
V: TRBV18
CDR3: CASSTGTSRVADTQYF

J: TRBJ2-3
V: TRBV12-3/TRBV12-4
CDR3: CASSWAIGTSGASTDTQYF

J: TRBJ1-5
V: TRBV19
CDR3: CASSIGGRSNQPQHF

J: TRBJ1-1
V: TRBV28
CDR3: CASSLGTMNTEAFF

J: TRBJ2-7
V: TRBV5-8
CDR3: CASSQAAGPYYEQYF

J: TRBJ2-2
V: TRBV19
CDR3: CASSIVLAGRTGELFF

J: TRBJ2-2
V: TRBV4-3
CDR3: CASSQDGGGGAGELFF

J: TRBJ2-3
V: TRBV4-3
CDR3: CASSQGGGLAETTDTQYF

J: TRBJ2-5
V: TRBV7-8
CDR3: CASSLGWETQYF

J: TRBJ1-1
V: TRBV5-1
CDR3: CASSLGVTEAFF

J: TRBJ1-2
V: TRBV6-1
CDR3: CASSEGGNYGYTF

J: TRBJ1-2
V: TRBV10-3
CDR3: CATRPGNYGYTF

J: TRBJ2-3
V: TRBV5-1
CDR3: CASSLEGGGADTQYF

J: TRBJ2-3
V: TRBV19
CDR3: CASSGGQGHPDTQYF

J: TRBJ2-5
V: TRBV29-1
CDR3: CSAGVMHQETQYF

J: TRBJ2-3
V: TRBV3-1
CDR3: CASSSGTSGNTQYF

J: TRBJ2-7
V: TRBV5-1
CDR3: CASSLSVTYEQYF

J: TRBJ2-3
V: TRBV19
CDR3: CASSFTSGPSTDTQYF

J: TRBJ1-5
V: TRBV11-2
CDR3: CASSAQGNQPQHF

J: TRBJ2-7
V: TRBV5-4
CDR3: CASSQPGQGVEQYF

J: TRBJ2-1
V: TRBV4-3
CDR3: CASSQDLAGGYNEQFF

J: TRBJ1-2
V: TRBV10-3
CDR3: CATSKQVNYGYTF

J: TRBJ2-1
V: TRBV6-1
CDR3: CASSDEDYLSYNEQFF

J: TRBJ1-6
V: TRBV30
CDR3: CAWSPQDNSPLHF